The present entry profiles one T cell receptor (beta chain) with its context. Its antigen specificity is not known. No qualities accompany the bases; no much larger clone lies one base away. The entry originates in a study of OX40 agonist ivuxolimab in advanced cancers. In terms of the full investigation: Ivuxolimab was a fully human IgG2 agonistic monoclonal antibody targeting the costimulatory receptor OX40 (CD134). The purpose of peripheral TCRbeta sequencing was to test whether ivuxolimab changed TCR sequence diversity and led to clonal T-cell expansion. The paper covers the monotherapy dose-escalation part of the phase I ivuxolimab trial, which included N of about 56 patients. Of the roughly 50 dose-escalation patients, hepatocellular carcinoma was present in approximately 20, melanoma in approximately 15, renal cell carcinoma in 9 and head and neck cancer in 9. Partial responses were achieved by three dose-escalation patients, of whom one had hepatocellular carcinoma and two had cutaneous melanoma. In the dose-escalation cohort, more than 80% of patients were male, and the mean age was around 60 years with a range of about 20 to 79. Patients were allowed to have had prior anti-PD-1, anti-PD-L1 or anti-CTLA-4 therapy, and approximately 40% of the dose-escalation patients had previously received checkpoint inhibitors. Intravenous ivuxolimab was administered to patients every 2 weeks at six dose levels: 0.01, 0.1, 0.3, 1.5, 3 and 10 mg/kg.

The trial excluded patients who had a history of autoimmune disease or who were on systemic immunosuppression. In every dose cohort, peripheral blood was drawn for TCR sequencing at baseline, cycle 4 day 1, and cycle 7 day 1. The samples were drawn from a first-in-human, open-label, multicenter phase I dose-escalation trial of ivuxolimab. Adults with locally advanced or metastatic head and neck squamous cell, hepatocellular, melanoma or renal cell carcinoma were enrolled in the trial. Before TCR sequencing, CD4+ and CD8+ T cells were separately sorted from peripheral blood. V sheds 5 bases and J sheds 9 bases, leaving 14 bases between their ends. CDR1 and CDR2 are drawn from the germline V gene: SGHAT, FQNNGV. The CDR3 goes from the cysteine to the phenylalanine over 13 residues. Only the CDR3 DNA stays, 39 bases, in frame from base 1. To sequence the TCRbeta CDR3 region, genomic DNA was isolated from the sorted cells. The immunoSEQ Assay was used to sequence the TCRbeta CDR3 regions. TCRdb's version of the immuneACCESS table is confined to in-frame rearrangements and falls short of the full clone set. An unresolved V gene accounts for under half of the shortfall where checked; the remainder is of unknown origin. Within this sample are about 55,000 clones, with about 82% of them counted one time only. 3% to 4.5% of the sample rests with the top ten.

Study-wide findings and limitations: At doses from 0.1 to 3.0 mg/kg, clonal expansion was seen in both CD4+ and CD8+ blood T cells between baseline and week 6. The antigen specificity of the clonally expanded peripheral T cells was not determined. After ivuxolimab, expanded clones were on average more numerous among CD8+ T cells than among CD4+ T cells. In the 0.1-3.0 mg/kg groups, partial responders were among the patients with the lowest normalized peripheral clonal expansion, particularly in CD8+ T cells. Low levels of normalized T-cell clonal expansion were also seen in some patients who did not respond.

The chain employs TRBV11-2 and TRBJ1-5; no D gene can be assigned with confidence. The source is an adult with an advanced solid tumor such as melanoma, head and neck, liver or kidney cancer. Sequencing was performed on CD4+ or CD8+ T cells sorted from blood, taken in a trial of the OX40 agonist ivuxolimab. The CDR3 corresponds to CASSATARGPQHF. The DNA sequence is TGTGCCAGCAGCGCTACCGCTCGGGGGCCCCAGCATTTT.